The clone carrying this T cell receptor (beta chain) was seen just once. Its antigen is unknown. The data derive from a study of OX40 agonist ivuxolimab in advanced cancers. Background on the study: Patients were treated with intravenous ivuxolimab, dosed at 0.01 to 10 mg/kg and infused every 2 weeks. Partial responses occurred in Three dose-escalation patients, one with hepatocellular carcinoma and two with cutaneous melanoma. Study-wide results and limits: Low normalized T-cell clonal expansion also characterized some of the nonresponders. There were, on average, more expanded clones in CD8+ T cells than in CD4+.

Germline V gene data show CDR1 as SGHRS and CDR2 as YFSETQ. This CDR3 contains 14 residues. Trimming left V 4 bases short and J 2 bases short, with 13 bases between. TCRdb's table, derived via immunoSEQ multiplex PCR, lists solely in-frame clones and lacks some. This sample yields more than 45,000 clones, of which approximately 82% are seen a single time; 3.5% to 4.5% belongs to the top ten. The V call is TRBV5-1, the J call TRBJ2-7, with D perhaps TRBD1 (6 bases). The specimen comprised CD4+ or CD8+ T cells sorted from blood, sampled in a trial of the OX40 agonist ivuxolimab. This receptor was obtained from an adult with an advanced solid tumor such as melanoma, head and neck, liver or kidney cancer. This CDR3 reads CASSGIQGPYEQYF. The DNA of the CDR3 is TGCGCCAGCAGCGGAATACAGGGACCCTACGAGCAGTACTTC.